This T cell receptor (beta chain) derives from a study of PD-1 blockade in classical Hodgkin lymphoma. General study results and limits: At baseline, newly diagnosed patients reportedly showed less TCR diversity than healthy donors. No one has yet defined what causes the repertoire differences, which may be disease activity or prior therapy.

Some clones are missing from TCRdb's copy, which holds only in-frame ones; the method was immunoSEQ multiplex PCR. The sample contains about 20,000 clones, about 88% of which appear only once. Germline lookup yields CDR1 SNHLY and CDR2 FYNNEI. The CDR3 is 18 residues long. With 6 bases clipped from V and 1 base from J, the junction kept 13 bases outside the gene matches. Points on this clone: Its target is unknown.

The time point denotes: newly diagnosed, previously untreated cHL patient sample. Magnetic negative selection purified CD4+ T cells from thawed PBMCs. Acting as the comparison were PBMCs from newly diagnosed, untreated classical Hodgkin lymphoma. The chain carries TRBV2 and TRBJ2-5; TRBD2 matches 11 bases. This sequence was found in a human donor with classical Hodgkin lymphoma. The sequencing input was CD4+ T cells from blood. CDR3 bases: TGTGCCAGCAGCAGAGGGGGTAGCGGGAGGGATCGCCAAGAGACCCAGTACTTC. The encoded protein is CASSRGGSGRDRQETQYF.